This T cell receptor (beta chain) was found in a study of CD8+ T cells in alopecia areata. TCR sequencing used cDNA made by reverse transcription of extracted RNA. Assay: immunoSEQ multiplex PCR; the TCRdb copy retains only in-frame clones and omits some. The repertoire consists of 150,000 or so clones, with around 87% occurring once and the leading ten covering over 12%. This CDR3 spans 14 amino acids. The junction had 1 base not matched to a gene; V was cut back by 3 bases and J by 2 bases. CDR1 is SGDLS and CDR2 is YYNGEE in the germline V gene. The specimen was CD8+ T cells sorted from blood, collected at week 0. This sequence was found in a human donor with alopecia areata. V gene TRBV9 combines with J gene TRBJ2-3; TRBD2 matches 9 bases. The CDR3 region has the DNA TGTGCCAGCAGCGGGACTAGCGCCACAGATACGCAGTATTTT. Translated, it gives CASSGTSATDTQYF.